The sequence of this TCR beta chain was determined in a study of T cells in Graves' hyperthyroidism and ophthalmopathy. It was RNA transcripts that yielded the amplified TCR beta CDR3 regions. Primed by the HTBI set, a first-round RT-PCR was run on the TCR CDR3. From the multiplex PCR reads, TCRdb called clonotypes with MiXCR, one entry per CDR3 protein. The sample contains about 370,000 distinct CDR3 sequences, around 15% of which appear only once. Deletions cut 1 base from V and 4 bases from J, with 7 bases between. Germline CDR1 is LGHDT and CDR2 is YNNKEL (reference sequence). This CDR3 is 13 amino acids long. Remarks on this clonotype: A clone one base away is much larger, so this may be a read error.

The source of this sequence is a woman in her fifties or sixties with Graves' ophthalmopathy. What was sequenced was blood. The chain carries TRBV3-1 and TRBJ1-2; the D gene is possibly TRBD1 (5 bases). The CDR3 DNA sequence: TGTGCCAGCAGCCAAGGGGACCGCTATGGCTACACCTTC. Protein sequence: CASSQGDRYGYTF.